Below are 32 T cell receptor beta chains sequenced from a single sample in a study of chemoradiotherapy in HPV16-positive cancers. Profiling relied on immunoSEQ multiplex PCR, and the TCRdb table lists in-frame clones only, not all of them. This table has approximately 28,000 clones, about nine tenths appearing once. The material was blood, obtained from a patient who underwent chemoradiotherapy. The receptors derive from a human donor with HPV-associated anogenital cancer.

The chain has TRBV6-1 and TRBJ1-2; a possible D gene is TRBD1 (6 bases). The CDR3 has 15 amino acids. Looked up from germline, CDR1 is MNHNS and CDR2 is SASEGT. Between the trimmed V and J ends, which lost 0 bases and 4 bases, there was a span of 12 bases. CDR3 sequence: CASSEAEGGFYGYTF. For the CDR3, the DNA is TGTGCCAGCAGTGAAGCGGAGGGGGGGTTCTATGGCTACACCTTC.

The chain links TRBV18 to TRBJ2-1; TRBD2 is a possible D gene (6 bases). There are 17 residues in the CDR3. V lost 2 bases to trimming and J lost 8 bases, with 22 bases between them. Germline V gives CDR1 KGHSH, CDR2 LQKENI. In nucleotides, the CDR3 is TGTGCCAGCTCACCAAAAGGGAGGACACTCAATGGTCATGAGCAGTTCTTC. This translates into CASSPKGRTLNGHEQFF.

The chain joins TRBV5-5 to TRBJ2-5; 9 bases are shared with TRBD1. The CDR3 loop spans 17 amino acids. The V and J ends lost 0 bases and 1 base, in that order; junction bases with no gene match: 7. The germline CDR1 and CDR2 sequences are SGHKS and YYEKEE (reference sequence). The CDR3 coding sequence is TGTGCCAGCAGCTTGGGACTGACAGGGGGGGTCCAAGAGACCCAGTACTTC. Translating gives CASSLGLTGGVQETQYF.

V gene TRBV19 combines with J gene TRBJ2-2; D gene unclear. Germline V gene lookup returns CDR1 LNHDA and CDR2 SQIVND (reference sequence). Trimming took off 5 bases at V and 0 bases at J, with 4 bases between the two ends. CDR3 length: 13 residues. In DNA form, the CDR3 reads TGTGCCAGTAGTCGCGCGAACACCGGGGAGCTGTTTTTT. Translated, it gives CASSRANTGELFF.

The CDR3 loop is CSVDWGFEQFF. As DNA, the CDR3 is TGCAGCGTTGACTGGGGGTTTGAGCAGTTCTTC. This sequence joins TRBV29-1 and TRBJ2-1; either TRBD1 or TRBD2 may fit D (5 bases each). V was trimmed by 3 bases and J by 9 bases, leaving 9 bases between them. From germline, CDR1 is SQVTM and CDR2 ANQGSEA. This CDR3 contains 11 residues.

This chain joins TRBV11-2 and TRBJ1-6, with 7 bases that match TRBD1. Germline V gene sequence: CDR1 SGHAT, CDR2 FQNNGV. The CDR3 has 16 residues. Trimming cost V 5 bases and J 7 bases; bases outside gene matches: 11. The DNA of the CDR3 is TGTGCCAGCAGCCCCGGGACAGCGTCCAGGAATTCACCCCTCCACTTT. Its translation is CASSPGTASRNSPLHF.

The CDR3 loop is CASSLASTPYEQYF. CDR3 in DNA: TGTGCCAGCAGCTTAGCCAGTACCCCCTACGAGCAGTACTTC. The chain combines TRBV11-2 with TRBJ2-7; D uncertain. V dropped 1 base and J dropped 2 bases, with 9 bases sitting between them. Germline V gives CDR1 SGHAT, CDR2 FQNNGV. CDR3 length: 14 residues.

The V call is TRBV7-6, the J call TRBJ2-7; 9 bases agree with TRBD1. V shed 2 bases and J 0 bases; nucleotides not matched to a gene: 2. The CDR3 sequence is 15 residues long. CDR1 is SGHVS and CDR2 is FNYEAQ in the germline V gene. The CDR3 spells CASSLRDRDSYEQYF. CDR3 DNA sequence: TGTGCCAGCAGCTTAAGGGACAGGGACTCCTACGAGCAGTACTTC. The variable domain in full, completed from reference TRBV7-6 and TRBJ2-7, reads GAGVSQSPRYKVTKRGQDVALRCDPISGHVSLYWYRQALGQGPEFLTYFNYEAQQDKSGLPNDRFSAERPEGSISTLTIQRTEQRDSAMYRCASSLRDRDSYEQYFGPGTRLTVT.

The genes are TRBV27 and TRBJ2-5; 8 nucleotides agree with TRBD1. V lost 2 bases and J lost 5; bases outside the gene matches: 13. Germline V lookup: CDR1 MNHEY, CDR2 SMNVEV (reference sequence). The CDR3 loop spans 17 amino acids. The CDR3 protein is CASSLRGQVRLGETQYF. The CDR3, as DNA: TGTGCCAGCAGTTTAAGGGGACAGGTCAGGCTGGGGGAGACCCAGTACTTC.

In nucleotides, the CDR3 is TGCGCCAGCAGCCAAGATCTCTTGCCGACAGGGACCTATAATTCACCCCTCCACTTT. Protein: CASSQDLLPTGTYNSPLHF. The gene calls are TRBV4-1 and TRBJ1-6, with 7 bases identical to TRBD1. Germline CDR1 MGHRA, CDR2 YSYEKL. The CDR3 is 19 amino acids. V was pared by 0 bases and J by 2 bases, with 10 bases of the junction left unmatched.

The chain carries TRBV5-6 and TRBJ1-4; 11 nucleotides line up with TRBD1. Germline V gives CDR1 SGHDT, CDR2 YYEEEE. CDR3 length: 18 amino acids. The junction had 10 bases not matched to a gene; V was cut back by 4 bases and J by 2 bases. In nucleotides, the CDR3 is TGTGCCAGCAGCCCGGCCGGACAGGGGGCGGCGACTAATGAAAAACTGTTTTTT. Protein: CASSPAGQGAATNEKLFF.

The chain carries TRBV9 and TRBJ1-1; unclear D gene. The CDR3 has 14 residues. Germline CDR1 is SGDLS and CDR2 is YYNGEE. V lost 1 base, J lost 3 bases, and 10 bases lay in between. CDR3 DNA: TGTGCCAGCAGCGTAAGGAGCTTGGACACTGAAGCTTTCTTT. Translation: CASSVRSLDTEAFF.

The chain combines TRBV18 with TRBJ2-2, with TRBD1 identical over 9 bases. With 6 bases clipped from V and 2 bases from J, the junction kept 4 bases outside the gene matches. The CDR3 length is 15 residues. Germline assignment: CDR1 KGHSH and CDR2 LQKENI. The CDR3 protein is CASSGQGPNTGELFF. The CDR3 DNA reads as TGTGCCAGCTCGGGACAGGGCCCTAACACCGGGGAGCTGTTTTTT. Full variable domain (remainder filled in from reference TRBV18 and TRBJ2-2): NAGVMQNPRHLVRRRGQEARLRCSPMKGHSHVYWYRQLPEEGLKFMVYLQKENIIDESGMPKERFSAEFPKEGPSILRIQQVVRGDSAAYFCASSGQGPNTGELFFGEGSRLTVL.

The rearrangement joins TRBV7-9 to TRBJ2-7; D is undetermined. Germline V gene lookup returns CDR1 SEHNR and CDR2 FQNEAQ (reference sequence). Trimming removed 7 bases from V and 3 bases from J, with 10 bases in between. The CDR3 loop spans 12 amino acids. CDR3 nucleotide sequence: TGTGCCAGCACGGGCGGAGACTACGAGCAGTACTTC. Amino acid sequence: CASTGGDYEQYF.

V gene TRBV30 combines with J gene TRBJ1-1; no clear D. The germline V gene encodes CDR1 GTSNPN and CDR2 SVGIG (reference sequence). V lost 0 bases and J lost 5, with 4 bases in between. The length of the CDR3 is 11 residues. DNA for the CDR3: TGTGCCTGGAGTGTAGGGACTGAAGCTTTCTTT. Translation: CAWSVGTEAFF.

The chain uses TRBV28 and TRBJ1-1; tentatively, D is TRBD1 (5 bases). The length of the CDR3 is 14 residues. Germline V gene data show CDR1 as MDHEN and CDR2 as SYDVKM. Trimming shortened V by 7 bases and J by 3 bases, and 15 bases separated the two germline ends. CDR3 amino acids: CASNPLRGDTEAFF. DNA of the CDR3: TGTGCCAGCAACCCCCTTCGAGGGGACACTGAAGCTTTCTTT.

This clone was seen a handful of times. The chain carries TRBV10-2 and TRBJ2-1; no definite D call. Germline CDR1 WSHSY, CDR2 SAAADI. This CDR3 spans 18 amino acids. Trimming left V 0 bases short and J 7 bases short, with 22 bases between. CDR3 coding DNA: TGCGCCAGCAGTGAGTCGAGTCAACCCTTCCCAGGTAGGAATGAGCAGTTCTTC. This sequence encodes CASSESSQPFPGRNEQFF.

The gene calls are TRBV18 and TRBJ1-5; D might be TRBD1 (5 bases). Germline loops: CDR1 KGHSH, CDR2 LQKENI. The germline V and J ends were trimmed by 2 bases and 4 bases, with 15 bases remaining between them. The CDR3 spans 16 residues. The CDR3: CASSPSQGGDNQPQHF. The CDR3 DNA is TGTGCCAGCTCACCATCCCAGGGAGGGGATAATCAGCCCCAGCATTTT.

This chain links TRBV13 with TRBJ1-1; no reliable D call. Per the germline V gene, CDR1 is PRHDT and CDR2 is FYEKMQ (reference sequence). Trimming removed 2 bases from V and 1 base from J, with 11 bases in between. This CDR3 is 15 amino acids long. The DNA for the CDR3 is TGTGCCAGCAGCTTAACAACGGCTCAGAACACTGAAGCTTTCTTT. As protein: CASSLTTAQNTEAFF.

CDR3 residues: CAIGQGGPTDTQYF. The CDR3 nucleotides read TGTGCCATCGGGCAGGGAGGGCCCACAGATACGCAGTATTTT. V gene TRBV10-3 combines with J gene TRBJ2-3; 7 bases align to TRBD2. The CDR3 length is 14 residues. V dropped 8 bases and J dropped 2; count of bases not matched to a gene: 7. The germline gives CDR1 ENHRY, CDR2 SYGVKD.

This chain connects TRBV10-1 to TRBJ1-5, with no clear D. The CDR3 totals 10 residues. Per germline, CDR1 WNHNN and CDR2 SYGVQD (reference sequence). V lost 8 bases and J 8 bases, leaving 7 bases between the germline ends. CDR3 nucleotides: TGCGCCAGCGGTGGAAAGCCCCAGCATTTT. It specifies CASGGKPQHF.

This clone was seen more than once but under ten times. This chain connects TRBV10-3 to TRBJ1-1; 10 bases fit TRBD1. CDR1 and CDR2 (germline): ENHRY, SYGVKD. The CDR3 consists of 15 residues. With 8 bases clipped from V and 0 bases from J, the junction kept 6 bases outside the gene matches. The CDR3, as DNA: TGTGCCATCGGGGGAGACAGGGGGCTGAACACTGAAGCTTTCTTT. Its translation: CAIGGDRGLNTEAFF.

V gene TRBV11-3 combines with J gene TRBJ2-1; D assignment may be TRBD1 or TRBD2 (6 bases each). The CDR3 contains 15 residues. Between the trimmed V and J ends, which lost 1 base and 8 bases, there was a span of 15 bases. In germline, CDR1 is SGHNT, CDR2 YENEEA. In nucleotides, the CDR3 is TGTGCCAGCAGCTTAGTTACAGGAGGGGGTGATGAGCAGTTCTTC. Its protein is CASSLVTGGGDEQFF.

V is TRBV5-5 and J is TRBJ2-7, with D hard to call. V gave up 1 base and J gave up 2 bases, with 13 bases separating them. Looked up from germline, CDR1 is SGHKS and CDR2 is YYEKEE (reference sequence). CDR3 size: 15 residues. CDR3 in amino acids: CASSLSLDSTYEQYF. Here the CDR3 DNA reads TGTGCCAGCAGCTTGAGCCTGGATAGCACCTACGAGCAGTACTTC.

This chain uses TRBV7-9 with TRBJ1-2; the match to TRBD1 covers 10 bases. V lost 5 bases and J lost 4; bases outside the gene matches: 4. CDR3 length: 14 residues. Per the germline V gene, CDR1 is SEHNR and CDR2 is FQNEAQ (reference sequence). CDR3 DNA: TGTGCCAGCAGCCCGACAGGGGGCGGCTATGGCTACACCTTC. Encoded protein: CASSPTGGGYGYTF.

This chain's CDR3 is CASSYSGLGTGELFF. The CDR3 DNA is TGTGCCAGCAGTTACTCAGGGTTAGGGACCGGGGAGCTGTTTTTT. The chain couples TRBV6-5 to TRBJ2-2; no clear D gene. The V end was cut by 0 bases, the J end by 5 bases, with 10 bases between. The CDR3 has 15 amino acids. CDR1 and CDR2 (germline): MNHEY, SVGAGI.

The chain has TRBV27 and TRBJ2-1, with TRBD2 matching 7 bases. The CDR3 runs 15 residues. J lost 2 bases, V lost 2 bases, and 3 bases had no gene match. CDR1 is MNHEY, CDR2 SMNVEV, per germline (reference sequence). The CDR3 DNA follows: TGTGCCAGCAGTTTAGGGGGGAGGGCCTACAATGAGCAGTTCTTC. As protein: CASSLGGRAYNEQFF.

This sequence joins TRBV7-8 and TRBJ1-1; D remains ambiguous. V dropped 0 bases and J dropped 8 bases, with 4 bases sitting between them. The CDR3 runs 11 residues. CDR1 and CDR2 (germline): SGHVS, FQNEAQ. The CDR3 here is CASSLAGEAFF. The CDR3 DNA reads as TGTGCCAGCAGCTTAGCAGGGGAAGCTTTCTTT. Drawing the rest from reference TRBV7-8 and TRBJ1-1, the complete variable domain is GAGVSQSPRYKVAKRGQDVALRCDPISGHVSLFWYQQALGQGPEFLTYFQNEAQLDKSGLPSDRFFAERPEGSVSTLKIQRTQQEDSAVYLCASSLAGEAFFGQGTRLTVV.

This rearrangement joins TRBV4-3 to TRBJ2-5; 8 nucleotides align to TRBD2. The CDR3 length is 16 residues. Per the germline V gene, CDR1 is LGHNA and CDR2 is YSLEER. The V segment lost 1 base and the J segment 5 bases; nucleotides outside the gene matches: 9. The CDR3 spells CASSQGPGLEVETQYF. CDR3 nucleotide sequence: TGCGCCAGCAGCCAAGGCCCGGGACTAGAGGTGGAGACCCAGTACTTC.

The chain joins TRBV7-6 to TRBJ2-7; 7 bases align to TRBD1. The V gene end was trimmed by 5 bases and the J gene end by 3 bases; junction bases not matched to a gene: 7. The CDR3 is made up of 14 amino acids. Germline V CDR1 and CDR2: SGHVS, FNYEAQ. As DNA, the CDR3 is TGTGCCAGCAGCCAAGGGACAGCTTACTACGAGCAGTACTTC. Its translation: CASSQGTAYYEQYF.

V gene TRBV5-5 combines with J gene TRBJ1-2, with 9 bases aligning to TRBD1. CDR3 size: 14 residues. Germline CDR1 SGHKS, CDR2 YYEKEE (reference sequence). V shed 4 bases, J shed 10 bases, and the junction held 11 bases outside the gene matches. The CDR3 DNA reads as TGTGCCAGCAGCCAACAGGGGGCGCGGAATGACTACACCTTC. Protein product: CASSQQGARNDYTF.

The chain employs TRBV7-9 and TRBJ2-2, with TRBD1 matching over 10 bases. Losses at the gene ends were 4 bases for V and 4 bases for J; bases not matched to a gene: 12. The CDR3 extends over 18 amino acids. Germline CDR1 reads SEHNR; CDR2 reads FQNEAQ (reference sequence). The chain's CDR3 is CASSSKNQGQGGTGELFF. For the CDR3, the DNA is TGTGCCAGCAGCTCTAAAAACCAAGGACAGGGGGGCACCGGGGAGCTGTTTTTT.